The clone carrying this TCR beta chain was observed a few times. The data were taken from a study of blood T cells in healthy people across ages. The CDR3 sequence is 15 residues long. Germline CDR1 SNHLY, CDR2 FYNNEI. V trimming: 7 bases; J trimming: 3 bases; junction bases outside the gene matches: 12. It was with a sample-barcoded 5' primer and a J-beta primer mix that a second PCR of roughly 7 to 11 cycles was run. TCRdb fed the 5' RACE reads into MiXCR, producing one record per CDR3 protein. The sample carries hundreds of thousands of distinct CDR3 sequences, about 61% recorded once. The TCR originated in a man between 40 and 49 years old in good health. Material for sequencing was blood. The chain recombines TRBV2 with TRBJ2-7; 7 bases are a match to TRBD1. The CDR3 loop is CASISGTVKRYEQYF. CDR3 in DNA: TGTGCCAGCATTTCCGGGACAGTCAAGCGCTACGAGCAGTACTTC.